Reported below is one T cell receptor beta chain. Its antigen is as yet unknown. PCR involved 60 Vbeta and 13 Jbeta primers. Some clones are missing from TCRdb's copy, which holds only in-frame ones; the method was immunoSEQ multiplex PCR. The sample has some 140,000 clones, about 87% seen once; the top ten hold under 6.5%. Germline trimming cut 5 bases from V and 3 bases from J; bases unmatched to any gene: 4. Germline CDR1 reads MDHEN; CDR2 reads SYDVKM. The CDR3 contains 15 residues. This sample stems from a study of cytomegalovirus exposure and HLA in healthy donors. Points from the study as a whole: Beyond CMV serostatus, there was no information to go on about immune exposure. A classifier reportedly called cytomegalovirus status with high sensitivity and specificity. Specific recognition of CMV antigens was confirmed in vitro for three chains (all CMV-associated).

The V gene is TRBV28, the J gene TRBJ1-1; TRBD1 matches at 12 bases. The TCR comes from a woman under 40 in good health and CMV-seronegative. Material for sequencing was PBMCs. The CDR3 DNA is TGTGCCAGCAGTCGGGACAGGGGGCTATACACTGAAGCTTTCTTT. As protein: CASSRDRGLYTEAFF.